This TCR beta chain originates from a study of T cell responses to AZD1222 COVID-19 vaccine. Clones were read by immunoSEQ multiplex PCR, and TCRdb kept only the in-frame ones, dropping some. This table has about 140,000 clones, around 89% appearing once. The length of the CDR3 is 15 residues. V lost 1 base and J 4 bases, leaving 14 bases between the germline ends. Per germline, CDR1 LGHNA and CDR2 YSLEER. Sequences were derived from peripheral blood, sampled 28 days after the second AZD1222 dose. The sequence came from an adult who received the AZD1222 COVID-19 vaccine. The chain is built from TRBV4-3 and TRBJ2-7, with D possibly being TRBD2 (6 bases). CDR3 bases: TGCGCCAGCAGCCAAGTTACCGGGGGTAGGTACGAGCAGTACTTC. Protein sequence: CASSQVTGGRYEQYF.